The 24 T cell receptor beta chains presented below share a single source sample, sequenced in a study of blood T cell repertoires in COVID-19. Measured with immunoSEQ multiplex PCR; TCRdb has only the in-frame clones, and not every one. This table has 35,000 to 50,000 clones, roughly four fifths appearing once. The sequenced material came from peripheral blood. These TCRs come from a human donor with acute or convalescent COVID-19. The donor label of this sample is uncertain.

This clone was picked up a small number of times. This chain links TRBV6-5 with TRBJ1-1; D is unresolved. Per the germline V gene, CDR1 is MNHEY and CDR2 is SVGAGI. The V end was cut by 2 bases, the J end by 4 bases, with 5 bases between. This CDR3 has 12 residues. The CDR3 sequence: CASSYGGTEAFF. DNA of the CDR3: TGTGCCAGCAGTTACGGAGGCACTGAAGCTTTCTTT.

J is TRBJ2-3 and V is TRBV3-1 (or the pseudogene TRBV3-2); a possible D gene is TRBD2 (6 bases). V was pared by 0 bases and J by 6 bases, with 13 bases between. Germline assignment: CDR1 LGHDT and CDR2 YNNKEL (reference sequence). The CDR3 extends over 15 amino acids. As DNA, the CDR3 is TGTGCCAGCAGCCAAGATCTCCCCCGGGGGGATACGCAGTATTTT. It is translated as CASSQDLPRGDTQYF.

The chain links TRBV7-9 to TRBJ2-7; D gene uncertain. Germline CDR1 reads SEHNR; CDR2 reads FQNEAQ (reference sequence). The CDR3 length is 14 residues. The V end was cut by 3 bases, the J end by 2 bases, with 11 bases between. This CDR3 is CASSFLANPYEQYF. DNA of the CDR3: TGTGCCAGCAGCTTCTTGGCAAACCCCTACGAGCAGTACTTC.

The CDR3 is CASSLSSGSYNEQFF. The CDR3 bases are TGTGCCAGCAGCTTGTCTAGCGGTTCCTACAATGAGCAGTTCTTC. The chain employs TRBV7-6 and TRBJ2-1; TRBD2 agrees at 7 bases. The CDR3 is made up of 15 amino acids. V trimming: 3 bases; J trimming: 1 base; junction bases outside the gene matches: 3. Germline V CDR1 and CDR2: SGHVS, FNYEAQ. The full variable domain, with the rest looked up from reference TRBV7-6 and TRBJ2-1, is GAGVSQSPRYKVTKRGQDVALRCDPISGHVSLYWYRQALGQGPEFLTYFNYEAQQDKSGLPNDRFSAERPEGSISTLTIQRTEQRDSAMYRCASSLSSGSYNEQFFGPGTRLTVL.

CDR3 loop: CASSLSSGATYEQYF. The CDR3 DNA is TGTGCCAGTAGTCTGTCTAGCGGGGCCACCTACGAGCAGTACTTC. The V and J genes are TRBV19 and TRBJ2-7; 9 bases align to TRBD2. The CDR3 spans 15 residues. V dropped 5 bases and J dropped 2; count of bases not matched to a gene: 7. CDR1 and CDR2 (germline): LNHDA, SQIVND (reference sequence).

This chain links TRBV7-9 with TRBJ1-3; D uncertain. CDR1 SEHNR and CDR2 FQNEAQ come from the germline V gene (reference sequence). The CDR3 totals 15 residues. The V end lost 1 base, the J end lost 4 bases, and 11 bases lay between the germline ends. The DNA of the CDR3 is TGTGCCAGCAGCTTAGAGAGGGTAGCGGGAAACACCATATATTTT. Encoded protein: CASSLERVAGNTIYF.

The rearrangement links TRBV15 to TRBJ2-4, with D possibly matching TRBD1 (5 bases). Per germline, CDR1 LNHNV and CDR2 YYDKDF (reference sequence). The CDR3 contains 15 residues. The germline V and J ends were trimmed by 0 bases and 7 bases, with 13 bases remaining between them. The CDR3 region has the DNA TGTGCCACCAGCAGAGATCTTGGGGCCTTCAACATTCAGTACTTC. It specifies CATSRDLGAFNIQYF. Based on the CDR3 plus reference TRBV15 and TRBJ2-4, the full variable domain is DAMVIQNPRYQVTQFGKPVTLSCSQTLNHNVMYWYQQKSSQAPKLLFHYYDKDFNNEADTPDNFQSRRPNTSFCFLDIRSPGLGDTAMYLCATSRDLGAFNIQYFGAGTRLSVL.

This chain joins TRBV14 and TRBJ1-1, with D uncertain. The CDR3 contains 13 residues. From germline, CDR1 is SGHDN and CDR2 FVKESK. V shed 4 bases and J shed 2 bases, with 8 bases lying between them. CDR3 sequence reads: CASSLSINTEAFF. In nucleotides, the CDR3 is TGTGCCAGCAGCCTCTCTATTAACACTGAAGCTTTCTTT.

The chain carries TRBV4-1 and TRBJ2-5; D perhaps matches TRBD2 (6 bases). With 3 bases removed from V and 5 bases from J, the gap between germline ends came to 19 bases. There are 16 residues in the CDR3. Germline CDR1 reads MGHRA; CDR2 reads YSYEKL. The CDR3 reads CASSHLRGSFRETQYF. The DNA of the CDR3 is TGCGCCAGCAGCCACCTTCGGGGGAGTTTTAGGGAGACCCAGTACTTC.

This clone was counted between two and nine times. The genes are TRBV9 and TRBJ2-1, with 13 nucleotides matching TRBD2. V shed 4 bases, J shed 8 bases, and the junction held 6 bases outside the gene matches. CDR1 is SGDLS and CDR2 is YYNGEE in the germline V gene. The CDR3 sequence is 15 residues long. Written as DNA, the CDR3 is TGTGCCAGCAGCCGAAGGGGACTAGCGGGATATGAGCAGTTCTTC. It codes for CASSRRGLAGYEQFF.

V gene TRBV13 combines with J gene TRBJ2-3; tentatively, D is TRBD1 (6 bases). V lost 7 bases and J 5 bases, leaving 13 bases between the germline ends. Germline V lookup: CDR1 PRHDT, CDR2 FYEKMQ (reference sequence). This CDR3 spans 13 amino acids. CDR3 residues: CASTTGRGDTQYF. The CDR3 DNA sequence: TGTGCCAGCACGACAGGCAGGGGAGATACGCAGTATTTT.

V gene TRBV5-1 combines with J gene TRBJ1-5; the D gene is possibly TRBD1 (5 bases). V lost 3 bases to trimming and J lost 2 bases, with 12 bases between them. Germline V gives CDR1 SGHRS, CDR2 YFSETQ. The CDR3 is made up of 15 amino acids. DNA for the CDR3: TGCGCCAGCAGCTGGGGGGTGGCGGGCAATCAGCCCCAGCATTTT. Translated, it gives CASSWGVAGNQPQHF.

This clone was counted only a few times. The gene calls are TRBV27 and TRBJ2-7, with 8 bases identical to TRBD1. From germline, CDR1 is MNHEY and CDR2 SMNVEV (reference sequence). J gave up 3 bases and V 5 bases, and 18 bases lay outside the gene matches. CDR3 length equals 18 residues. CDR3 coding DNA: TGTGCCAGCAGTGCACCACTCCGAATCGACAGGGGTTACTACGAGCAGTACTTC. Translated: CASSAPLRIDRGYYEQYF.

This sequence joins TRBV4-3 and TRBJ1-4; a weak D match, TRBD1 (5 bases). Trimming cost V 0 bases and J 8 bases, with 13 bases left between them. There are 15 residues in the CDR3. Germline CDR1 and CDR2: LGHNA and YSLEER. The CDR3 bases are TGCGCCAGCAGCCAAGAACTCAGGGTTGGGGAAAAACTGTTTTTT. This gives the protein CASSQELRVGEKLFF.

The rearrangement joins TRBV28 to TRBJ2-3; D is perhaps TRBD2 (5 bases). CDR1 is MDHEN and CDR2 is SYDVKM in the germline V gene. V shed 8 bases and J shed 3 bases, with 9 bases lying between them. There are 12 residues in the CDR3. CDR3 nucleotides: TGTGCCAGCCCCTGCGGGACAGATACGCAGTATTTT. Translation: CASPCGTDTQYF.

The rearrangement joins TRBV4-3 to TRBJ2-1; 10 bases line up with TRBD1. The CDR3 covers 16 residues. J was trimmed by 7 bases and V by 3 bases; bases with no gene match: 9. Germline V lookup: CDR1 LGHNA, CDR2 YSLEER. CDR3 in amino acids: CASSHDRDRGVNEQFF. CDR3 coding DNA: TGCGCCAGCAGCCATGACCGGGACAGGGGAGTGAATGAGCAGTTCTTC.

V usage is TRBV18 and J usage is TRBJ1-1; the D gene is possibly TRBD1 (5 bases). V was pared by 4 bases and J by 3 bases, with 9 bases between. This CDR3 contains 13 residues. The germline gives CDR1 KGHSH, CDR2 LQKENI. The CDR3 DNA reads TGTGCCAGCTCACAGTCGACAGACACTGAAGCTTTCTTT. Amino acid sequence: CASSQSTDTEAFF.

Only a few counts were recorded for this clone. The V and J genes are TRBV3-1 (or the pseudogene TRBV3-2) and TRBJ1-3; TRBD1 matches at 9 bases. With V trimmed by 2 bases and J by 0 bases, 11 bases remained unmatched. Germline-derived CDR1 and CDR2 are LGHDT and YNNKEL (reference sequence). The CDR3 runs 19 residues. The CDR3 nucleotides read TGTGCCAGCAGCCAATATGGGGCACAGGGGGCCATCTCTGGAAACACCATATATTTT. Encoded protein: CASSQYGAQGAISGNTIYF.

The DNA for the CDR3 is TGTGCCAGCAGCCGGACTAGCGGGAGTGCAGATACGCAGTATTTT. Translation gives CASSRTSGSADTQYF. The rearrangement uses TRBV6-4 and TRBJ2-3, with TRBD2 matching over 13 bases. Trimming cost V 6 bases and J 4 bases; bases outside gene matches: 4. Germline-derived CDR1 and CDR2 are MRHNA and SNTAGT. The CDR3 has 15 amino acids.

The genes are TRBV28 and TRBJ2-1, with D uncertain. CDR3 length: 12 amino acids. Germline V gene lookup returns CDR1 MDHEN and CDR2 SYDVKM. V dropped 2 bases and J dropped 10 bases, with 9 bases sitting between them. CDR3 sequence: CASSLNIREQFF. In DNA form, the CDR3 reads TGTGCCAGCAGTTTAAATATCCGGGAGCAGTTCTTC.

The chain couples TRBV5-1 to TRBJ1-3, with D hard to call. V was pared by 0 bases and J by 0 bases, with 7 bases between. In germline, CDR1 is SGHRS, CDR2 YFSETQ. CDR3 length: 15 residues. The CDR3 DNA is TGCGCCAGCAGCTTGGTTCCCAGCTCTGGAAACACCATATATTTT. Translating it yields CASSLVPSSGNTIYF.

Turning to this clone: The same CDR3 is also encoded by other DNA sequences in this sample. The chain has TRBV6-1 and TRBJ1-5, with 7 positions matching TRBD1. V trimming: 1 base; J trimming: 4 bases; junction bases outside the gene matches: 4. CDR1 and CDR2 from the germline V gene are MNHNS and SASEGT. This CDR3 has 15 amino acids. CDR3 residues: CASSEGQGQNQPQHF. The CDR3 DNA reads TGTGCCAGCAGTGAAGGACAGGGTCAAAATCAGCCCCAGCATTTT.

The chain recombines TRBV11-2 with TRBJ2-1; perhaps TRBD1 as D (5 bases). Germline V gene lookup returns CDR1 SGHAT and CDR2 FQNNGV. V lost 4 bases and J lost 0, with 22 bases in between. CDR3 length equals 19 residues. The CDR3 DNA sequence: TGTGCCAGCAGCTCCCCGCAAAGGGGCAGAGCTAGCTCCTACAATGAGCAGTTCTTC. Translated: CASSSPQRGRASSYNEQFF.

This clone was counted a few times. The gene calls are TRBV2 and TRBJ2-1; D remains ambiguous. This CDR3 contains 12 residues. CDR1 is SNHLY and CDR2 is FYNNEI in the germline V gene. The V end lost 7 bases, the J end lost 6 bases, and 10 bases lay between the germline ends. CDR3 in DNA: TGTGCCAGCACCCTAACGGGCAATGAGCAGTTCTTC. Its translation: CASTLTGNEQFF. The full variable domain, with the rest looked up from reference TRBV2 and TRBJ2-1, is EPEVTQTPSHQVTQMGQEVILRCVPISNHLYFYWYRQILGQKVEFLVSFYNNEISEKSEIFDDQFSVERPDGSNFTLKIRSTKLEDSAMYFCASTLTGNEQFFGPGTRLTVL.